This is a list of T cell receptor beta chains from one sample in a study of blood T cell repertoires in COVID-19. TCRdb keeps only in-frame clones here, not all; method: immunoSEQ multiplex PCR. This table has some 190,000 clones, around 76% appearing once. Input material: PBMCs or T cells enriched from blood (not recorded which). All receptors come from a woman aged 45-65 years with acute COVID-19. CDR3s include the opening cysteine and the closing phenylalanine or tryptophan. The D gene is left open where the match is weak. The size of a clone is reported for some rows only, either as once, few or many, or as a class for expanded clones.

cdr3_aa	cdr3_nt	d_call	clone_size	v_call	j_call
CASSRQGPYGNQPQHF	TGTGCCAGCTCACGACAGGGCCCTTACGGCAATCAGCCCCAGCATTTT	TRBD1	-	TRBV18	TRBJ1-5
CASSSGGGNQPQHF	TGTGCCAGCAGCTCGGGGGGAGGCAATCAGCCCCAGCATTTT	-	-	TRBV7-2	TRBJ1-5
CASSADRDTEAFF	TGTGCCAGTAGTGCTGACAGGGACACTGAAGCTTTCTTT	TRBD1	once	TRBV19	TRBJ1-1
CASTYGGGQVYGYTF	TGTGCCAGCACCTATGGCGGGGGACAAGTCTATGGCTACACCTTC	-	many	TRBV6-5	TRBJ1-2
CASSIADLGTQYF	TGTGCCAGCAGTATAGCGGACTTAGGGACCCAGTACTTC	-	-	TRBV12-3/TRBV12-4	TRBJ2-5
CASSLGQLSGNTIYF	TGTGCCAGCAGCTTGGGACAGCTATCTGGAAACACCATATATTTT	-	-	TRBV5-4	TRBJ1-3
CASSLGQGTSGANVLTF	TGTGCCAGCAGCTTGGGACAGGGTACTTCTGGGGCCAACGTCCTGACTTTC	TRBD1	-	TRBV11-3	TRBJ2-6
CASGLSRGPSGQETQYF	TGTGCTAGTGGTTTGTCCCGAGGCCCCTCCGGCCAAGAGACCCAGTACTTC	-	-	TRBV12-5	TRBJ2-5
CASTASGGAIEQFF	TGTGCCAGCACCGCTAGCGGGGGGGCCATTGAGCAGTTCTTC	TRBD2	-	TRBV6-6	TRBJ2-1
CSVYSGNTEAFF	TGCAGCGTTTATTCCGGGAACACTGAAGCTTTCTTT	-	few	TRBV29-1	TRBJ1-1
CASSPETSGKDTQYF	TGTGCCAGCAGTCCAGAGACTAGCGGGAAAGATACGCAGTATTTT	TRBD2	many	TRBV27	TRBJ2-3
CASSSQQGQPQHF	TGTGCCAGTAGTTCACAACAGGGTCAGCCCCAGCATTTT	-	-	TRBV19	TRBJ1-5
CASGSPTGGTGELFF	TGTGCCAGCGGATCTCCGACAGGGGGGACCGGGGAGCTGTTTTTT	TRBD1	-	TRBV27	TRBJ2-2
CASRGQDRGYTF	TGTGCCAGCAGGGGACAGGACCGGGGCTACACCTTC	TRBD1	-	TRBV12-3/TRBV12-4	TRBJ1-2
CASSYTTGRTEAFF	TGTGCCAGTAGTTATACAACGGGGAGGACTGAAGCTTTCTTT	-	-	TRBV19	TRBJ1-1
CASRSRAGVADTQYF	TGCGCCAGCAGGTCCCGAGCGGGGGTCGCAGATACGCAGTATTTT	TRBD2	-	TRBV5-1	TRBJ2-3
CASSYPGQPNTEAFF	TGTGCCAGCAGCTATCCGGGACAGCCGAACACTGAAGCTTTCTTT	TRBD1	-	TRBV5-5	TRBJ1-1
CASSEQIPNQPQHF	TGTGCCAGCAGTGAACAGATTCCCAATCAGCCCCAGCATTTT	-	-	TRBV2	TRBJ1-5
CASMTGGPVSEQFF	TGCGCCAGTATGACGGGGGGGCCTGTGAGTGAGCAGTTCTTC	TRBD2	-	TRBV5-1	TRBJ2-1
CASSQREKETQYF	TGTGCCAGCAGCCAACGGGAGAAAGAGACCCAGTACTTC	-	-	TRBV4-2	TRBJ2-5
CASRQLAVNTGELFF	TGTGCCAGCAGACAACTAGCGGTTAACACCGGGGAGCTGTTTTTT	TRBD2	-	TRBV2	TRBJ2-2
CAISDARGRGTEAFF	TGTGCCATCAGTGACGCCAGGGGGCGGGGGACTGAAGCTTTCTTT	TRBD1	-	TRBV10-3	TRBJ1-1
CASSLLGQGGNTIYF	TGTGCCAGCAGTTTACTAGGACAGGGCGGGAACACCATATATTTT	TRBD1	once	TRBV28	TRBJ1-3
CASSFGQGAPPANYGYTF	TGTGCCAGCAGCTTCGGACAGGGGGCACCCCCGGCTAACTATGGCTACACCTTC	TRBD1	-	TRBV7-3	TRBJ1-2
CSVEDSGNNEKLFF	TGCAGCGTTGAAGATTCGGGGAATAATGAAAAACTGTTTTTT	-	-	TRBV29-1	TRBJ1-4
CASSRTGDTDTQYF	TGTGCCAGCAGCCGGACAGGGGACACAGATACGCAGTATTTT	TRBD1	-	TRBV5-4	TRBJ2-3
CSVRKAAGDEQFF	TGCAGCGTTCGGAAAGCAGCGGGCGATGAGCAGTTCTTC	-	-	TRBV29-1	TRBJ2-1
CASSHRRAGGPNEQFF	TGTGCCAGCAGCCACAGAAGAGCGGGGGGGCCGAATGAGCAGTTCTTC	TRBD2	-	TRBV14	TRBJ2-1
CASSPRPGGFSSYNEQFF	TGTGCCAGCAGCCCCCGACCGGGGGGGTTCAGCTCCTACAATGAGCAGTTCTTC	TRBD2	-	TRBV7-6	TRBJ2-1
CASSLAAGISETQYF	TGTGCCAGCAGCTTAGCGGCGGGGATTTCAGAGACCCAGTACTTC	-	once	TRBV7-6	TRBJ2-5
CAISVQQLDGYTF	TGTGCCATCAGTGTCCAACAGTTGGATGGCTACACCTTC	-	-	TRBV10-3	TRBJ1-2
CASSAQGAVGTEAFF	TGTGCCAGCAGCGCGCAGGGGGCGGTGGGGACTGAAGCTTTCTTT	TRBD1	-	TRBV7-2	TRBJ1-1
CATSDLATSDAPQETQYF	TGTGCCACCAGTGATTTGGCCACTAGTGATGCTCCCCAAGAGACCCAGTACTTC	-	-	TRBV24-1	TRBJ2-5
CASSREGYGYTF	TGTGCCAGCAGCCGTGAGGGCTATGGCTACACCTTC	-	-	TRBV6-2/TRBV6-3	TRBJ1-2
CASSHRQGAWEGYTF	TGCGCCAGCAGCCACCGACAGGGTGCCTGGGAGGGCTACACCTTC	TRBD1	-	TRBV4-3	TRBJ1-2
CASSPTGESGYTF	TGTGCCAGCTCACCCACAGGGGAGTCGGGCTACACCTTC	TRBD1	-	TRBV18	TRBJ1-2
CASSLTGELFF	TGTGCCAGCAGCCTAACCGGGGAGCTGTTTTTT	-	-	TRBV7-2	TRBJ2-2
CASITGGSGNTIYF	TGTGCCAGCATTACAGGGGGCTCTGGAAACACCATATATTTT	TRBD1	few	TRBV28	TRBJ1-3
CASSLFPPLGYTF	TGTGCCAGCAGTCTCTTTCCCCCTTTGGGCTACACCTTC	-	-	TRBV27	TRBJ1-2
CASSDRGNTGELFF	TGCGCCAGCTCGGACAGGGGGAACACCGGGGAGCTGTTTTTT	TRBD1	few	TRBV5-1	TRBJ2-2
CASSVYRGQETQYF	TGTGCCAGCAGCGTTTACAGGGGGCAAGAGACCCAGTACTTC	TRBD1	-	TRBV7-8	TRBJ2-5
CSVATAQFQSAIYF	TGCAGCGTTGCGACAGCCCAGTTTCAGTCGGCCATATATTTT	-	-	TRBV29-1	TRBJ1-3
CASSSWTSGNTGELFF	TGTGCCAGCAGCTCGTGGACTAGCGGGAACACCGGGGAGCTGTTTTTT	TRBD2	-	TRBV7-2	TRBJ2-2
CASSPTGGREKLFF	TGTGCCAGCAGCCCAACAGGGGGTAGGGAAAAACTGTTTTTT	TRBD1	few	TRBV2	TRBJ1-4
CASSLSGGVNEQFF	TGTGCCAGCAGCTTGAGCGGGGGGGTCAATGAGCAGTTCTTC	TRBD2	-	TRBV7-2	TRBJ2-1
CASRPLTSGGYTGELFF	TGTGCAAGTCGCCCCCTGACTAGCGGGGGGTACACCGGGGAGCTGTTTTTT	-	-	TRBV12-2	TRBJ2-2
CASSSLEKETQYF	TGTGCCAGCAGCTCCCTGGAGAAGGAGACCCAGTACTTC	-	-	TRBV11-3	TRBJ2-5
CASTGLAGGTGELFF	TGTGCCAGCACTGGACTAGCGGGGGGGACCGGGGAGCTGTTTTTT	TRBD2	-	TRBV5-4	TRBJ2-2
CAWSFLRAQETQYF	TGTGCCTGGAGTTTCCTCAGGGCCCAAGAGACCCAGTACTTC	-	-	TRBV30	TRBJ2-5
CASSSRDTRLEEQFF	TGCGCCAGCAGCTCCCGGGACACCAGATTGGAGGAGCAGTTCTTC	-	-	TRBV5-1	TRBJ2-1
CASSLEGRAVTDTQYF	TGCGCCAGCAGCTTGGAGGGCAGGGCCGTCACAGATACGCAGTATTTT	-	few	TRBV5-1	TRBJ2-3
CASSEVGKNTEAFF	TGTGCCAGCAGTGAAGTCGGTAAGAACACTGAAGCTTTCTTT	-	once	TRBV6-1	TRBJ1-1
CASTRDRGTSTDTQYF	TGTGCCAGCACTCGGGACAGGGGAACTAGCACAGATACGCAGTATTTT	TRBD1	-	TRBV2	TRBJ2-3
CASSSGLAGGLSQYF	TGTGCCAGCAGCTCCGGACTAGCGGGGGGCCTAAGCCAGTACTTC	TRBD2	-	TRBV7-8	TRBJ2-5
CASSLRTGLNTEAFF	TGTGCCAGCAGTTTACGGACAGGGCTGAACACTGAAGCTTTCTTT	TRBD1	-	TRBV27	TRBJ1-1
CASSPRTGSSPLHF	TGTGCCAGCAGTCCCCGGACAGGGAGTTCACCCCTCCACTTT	TRBD1	-	TRBV28	TRBJ1-6
CSVEGQGDQPQHF	TGCAGCGTTGAAGGACAGGGCGATCAGCCCCAGCATTTT	TRBD1	-	TRBV29-1	TRBJ1-5
CSVRESGETQYF	TGCAGCGTACGGGAGTCGGGGGAGACCCAGTACTTC	-	-	TRBV29-1	TRBJ2-5
CAWSLGTIYF	TGTGCCTGGAGTCTAGGCACCATATATTTT	-	once	TRBV30	TRBJ1-3
CASSPRTEINTEAFF	TGTGCCAGCTCACCGAGGACAGAGATCAACACTGAAGCTTTCTTT	-	-	TRBV18	TRBJ1-1